One and the same sample provided the 29 T cell receptor beta chains below, sequenced in a study of response to subunit inactivated influenza vaccine. MiXCR, applied by TCRdb to the RT-PCR reads, yields one record per CDR3 protein. The sample holds just under 250,000 distinct CDR3 sequences; 12% are singletons and the top ten take approximately 7.8%. The sample here was non-naive T cells sorted from PBMCs, taken about 14 days before vaccination. Receptor source: a man over 45 who received an inactivated influenza vaccine.

In this sample, this clonotype turned up a few times. V and J are TRBV29-1 and TRBJ2-3, with 8 nucleotides matching TRBD1. Germline V gene sequence: CDR1 SQVTM, CDR2 ANQGSEA. The trim removed 7 bases at V and 10 bases at J, leaving 7 bases unmatched. The CDR3 length is 11 residues. The CDR3 coding sequence is TGCAGCGGATCCGGGACAGGAGCGCAGTATTTT. This codes for CSGSGTGAQYF.

The table lists this clonotype with a few counts. The chain has TRBV29-1 and TRBJ2-7; D is unclear. Trimming removed 1 base from V and 0 bases from J, with 7 bases in between. Germline V gene sequence: CDR1 SQVTM, CDR2 ANQGSEA. This CDR3 is built from 13 residues. The CDR3 region is CSVEGVDSYEQYF. In DNA form, the CDR3 reads TGCAGCGTTGAAGGCGTCGACTCCTACGAGCAGTACTTC.

The chain joins TRBV6-1 to TRBJ1-6; D is unresolved. This CDR3 is 15 amino acids long. V dropped 7 bases and J dropped 0 bases, with 10 bases sitting between them. Germline lookup yields CDR1 MNHNS and CDR2 SASEGT. The CDR3 DNA sequence: TGTGCCAGCACCAAACGTGACTCCTATAATTCACCCCTCCACTTT. Protein sequence: CASTKRDSYNSPLHF.

This clonotype was counted many times. The chain is built from TRBV29-1 and TRBJ1-1, with D perhaps matching TRBD1 (5 bases). Trimming removed 4 bases at V and 0 bases at J, with 9 bases between. The germline CDR1 and CDR2 sequences are SQVTM and ANQGSEA. This CDR3 contains 13 residues. This CDR3 is CSVGGAMNTEAFF. The CDR3, as DNA: TGCAGCGTTGGTGGGGCCATGAACACTGAAGCTTTCTTT.

There are a few counts of this clonotype. The rearrangement joins TRBV29-1 to TRBJ2-1, with D possibly called TRBD1 or TRBD2 (5 bases each). The germline gives CDR1 SQVTM, CDR2 ANQGSEA. The V and J ends lost 6 bases and 9 bases respectively, with 15 bases between them. CDR3 length: 12 residues. The CDR3: CSVRRGVGEQFF. CDR3 nucleotides: TGCAGCGTCCGCCGGGGCGTCGGTGAGCAGTTCTTC.

This clonotype was observed a few times. The chain employs TRBV28 and TRBJ2-7; 7 bases agree with TRBD2. From germline, CDR1 is MDHEN and CDR2 SYDVKM. This CDR3 contains 14 residues. J lost 4 bases, V lost 6 bases, and 9 bases had no gene match. The CDR3 DNA sequence: TGTGCCAGCAGCCTCGACACAGCGGGATACGAGCAGTACTTC. Protein product: CASSLDTAGYEQYF.

There are a few counts of this clonotype. One end of the junction does not line up with germline, which may come from a read error. CDR3 sequence reads: CATSRDYYSNQPQHF. The CDR3 nucleotides are TGTGCCACTAGCAGAGACTATTATAGCAATCAGCCCCAGCATTTT. The rearrangement uses TRBV15 and TRBJ1-5, with D unresolved. Germline CDR1 and CDR2: LNHNV and YYDKDF (reference sequence). The CDR3 spans 15 residues.

The V and J genes are TRBV18 and TRBJ2-7; 8 bases match TRBD1. The CDR3 has 16 amino acids. The germline CDR1 and CDR2 sequences are KGHSH and LQKENI. V lost 6 bases and J lost 7; bases outside the gene matches: 17. CDR3 region: CASSKRQGPHLGEQYF. For the CDR3, the DNA is TGTGCCAGCTCTAAAAGACAGGGGCCCCACTTAGGAGAGCAGTACTTC.

The chain couples TRBV20-1 to TRBJ2-7, with D unclear. Deletions cut 0 bases from V and 1 base from J, with 13 bases between. This CDR3 contains 15 residues. The germline gives CDR1 DFQATT, CDR2 SNEGSKA (reference sequence). CDR3 in DNA: TGCAGTGCTAGAGAGAGGAAGTCCCTATCCTACGAGCAGTACTTC. Amino acids: CSARERKSLSYEQYF.

This clonotype appeared a few times. The chain employs TRBV14 and TRBJ2-1, with 10 bases that match TRBD2. Trimming cost V 2 bases and J 4 bases; bases outside gene matches: 2. The germline V gene has CDR1 SGHDN and CDR2 FVKESK. The CDR3 extends over 15 amino acids. The CDR3 spells CASSQLTSGYNEQFF. DNA for the CDR3: TGTGCCAGCAGCCAATTGACTAGCGGGTACAATGAGCAGTTCTTC.

V usage is TRBV7-2 and J usage is TRBJ2-7; 8 nucleotides line up with TRBD1. This CDR3 spans 15 amino acids. Trimming at V came to 3 bases and at J to 0 bases, leaving 4 bases not matched to a gene. Germline CDR1 reads SGHTA; CDR2 reads FQGNSA. This CDR3 reads CASSFTGGPSYEQYF. In nucleotides, the CDR3 is TGTGCCAGCAGCTTTACAGGGGGTCCCTCCTACGAGCAGTACTTC. Together with reference TRBV7-2 and TRBJ2-7, the CDR3 gives the full variable domain: GAGVSQSPSNKVTEKGKDVELRCDPISGHTALYWYRQSLGQGLEFLIYFQGNSAPDKSGLPSDRFSAERTGGSVSTLTIQRTQQEDSAVYLCASSFTGGPSYEQYFGPGTRLTVT.

J is TRBJ1-4 and V is TRBV3-1; no reliable D call. V was cut by 3 bases and J by 8 bases, with 7 bases left in between. CDR1 is LGHDT and CDR2 is YNNKEL in the germline V gene (reference sequence). The CDR3 totals 12 residues. CDR3 amino acids: CASSHRSEKLFF. The CDR3 DNA reads TGTGCCAGCAGCCACCGGAGCGAAAAACTGTTTTTT.

A remark on this clonotype: At one end the junction does not follow the germline gene, possibly because of a read error. The V gene is TRBV7-2, the J gene TRBJ1-4; D not certain. The germline V gene encodes CDR1 SGHTA and CDR2 FQGNSA. This CDR3 is built from 12 residues. The CDR3 DNA follows: TGTGCCAGCAGCTTACCGGAAACACTACCAAACTTC. Translated, it gives CASSLPETLPNF.

The rearrangement uses TRBV11-2 and TRBJ2-7; TRBD2 agrees at 7 bases. Germline V CDR1 and CDR2: SGHAT, FQNNGV. CDR3 length equals 16 residues. After removal of 0 bases from V and 6 bases from J, the junction contained 11 bases not matched to a gene. CDR3 sequence: CASSLEFAGVVGEQYF. In nucleotides, the CDR3 is TGTGCCAGCAGCTTAGAGTTTGCGGGGGTAGTGGGCGAGCAGTACTTC. Using reference TRBV11-2 and TRBJ2-7 for the parts outside the CDR3, the full variable domain is EAGVAQSPRYKIIEKRQSVAFWCNPISGHATLYWYQQILGQGPKLLIQFQNNGVVDDSQLPKDRFSAERLKGVDSTLKIQPAKLEDSAVYLCASSLEFAGVVGEQYFGPGTRLTVT.

This clonotype occurred many times. This chain uses TRBV6-1 with TRBJ1-5; D unclear. CDR1 and CDR2 (germline): MNHNS, SASEGT. The CDR3 consists of 15 residues. Trimming stripped 8 bases from V and 0 bases from J, with 14 bases between. CDR3 protein: CASALMAYSNQPQHF. Written as DNA, the CDR3 is TGTGCCAGCGCCTTGATGGCATATAGCAATCAGCCCCAGCATTTT.

The chain recombines TRBV28 with TRBJ2-1; 8 bases match TRBD1. Germline V gene sequence: CDR1 MDHEN, CDR2 SYDVKM. Trimming cost V 6 bases and J 0 bases; bases outside gene matches: 4. The CDR3 sequence is 15 residues long. CDR3 residues: CASRTDRVSYNEQFF. As DNA, the CDR3 is TGTGCCAGCAGAACGGACAGGGTCTCCTACAATGAGCAGTTCTTC.

This clonotype was counted between two and nine times. The chain employs TRBV12-3 or TRBV12-4 and TRBJ1-5; maybe TRBD1 (5 bases). The CDR3 is made up of 13 amino acids. The V gene lost 6 bases and the J gene lost 6 bases, with 12 bases spanning the gap. CDR3 in DNA: TGTGCCAGCAGCCTCTCCCAGGGTCAGCCCCAGCATTTT. It codes for CASSLSQGQPQHF.

The chain links TRBV11-2 to TRBJ2-1; 8 bases agree with TRBD2. The junction had 6 bases not matched to a gene; V was cut back by 7 bases and J by 10 bases. The CDR3 is 12 amino acids. The germline gives CDR1 SGHAT, CDR2 FQNNGV. CDR3: CASTSGGWEQFF. As DNA, the CDR3 is TGTGCCAGCACAAGCGGGGGCTGGGAGCAGTTCTTC.

This clonotype was seen repeatedly, ten times or more. This chain joins TRBV15 and TRBJ1-4, with TRBD1 matching 7 bases. CDR3 length equals 15 residues. Per germline, CDR1 LNHNV and CDR2 YYDKDF (reference sequence). The V segment lost 0 bases and the J segment 5 bases; nucleotides outside the gene matches: 3. Here the CDR3 DNA reads TGTGCCACCAGCAGAGATAAGGGACAGAATGAAAAACTGTTTTTT. As protein: CATSRDKGQNEKLFF.

V usage is TRBV5-5 and J usage is TRBJ1-4; no definite D call. The CDR3 has 14 residues. The germline V and J ends were trimmed by 8 bases and 3 bases, with 14 bases remaining between them. CDR1 and CDR2 from the germline V gene are SGHKS and YYEKEE (reference sequence). For the CDR3, the DNA is TGTGCCAGAAGCCAGACGGCCTCTAATGAAAAACTGTTTTTT. Its protein is CARSQTASNEKLFF.

The gene calls are TRBV12-3 or TRBV12-4 and TRBJ2-4; D ambiguous. The CDR3 is 14 amino acids. Trimming left V 1 base short and J 1 base short, with 5 bases between. CDR3 in DNA: TGTGCCAGCAGTTTAGGCAGCGCCAAAAACATTCAGTACTTC. Translation gives CASSLGSAKNIQYF.

This clonotype was detected only a few times. The chain recombines TRBV12-3 or TRBV12-4 with TRBJ2-3; possibly TRBD1 or TRBD2 for D (5 bases each). This CDR3 spans 15 amino acids. Trimming cost V 8 bases and J 1 base, with 16 bases left between them. In DNA form, the CDR3 reads TGTGCCAGCGGAGAGACCGGGACGGGCACAGATACGCAGTATTTT. It yields the protein CASGETGTGTDTQYF.

This clonotype has at least ten counts. This chain links TRBV4-3 with TRBJ2-2; D perhaps matches TRBD2 (5 bases). This CDR3 region has 14 residues. Germline CDR1 is LGHNA and CDR2 is YSLEER. Between the trimmed V and J ends, which lost 5 bases and 8 bases, there was a span of 15 bases. The CDR3 spells CASSSGSGSGELFF. DNA for the CDR3: TGCGCCAGCAGCTCGGGGAGCGGATCTGGGGAGCTGTTTTTT.

Only a few counts were recorded for this clonotype. V gene TRBV13 combines with J gene TRBJ2-5, with TRBD2 matching 15 bases. Per germline, CDR1 PRHDT and CDR2 FYEKMQ (reference sequence). V shed 5 bases and J 5 bases; nucleotides not matched to a gene: 9. This CDR3 spans 17 amino acids. CDR3 bases: TGTGCCAGCAGCCAAGGGACTAGCGGGGGGCCGGAGGAGACCCAGTACTTC. Protein sequence: CASSQGTSGGPEETQYF.

The chain is built from TRBV7-9 and TRBJ1-1; tentatively, D is TRBD1 (5 bases). There are 15 residues in the CDR3. V gave up 0 bases and J gave up 3 bases, with 11 bases separating them. Per the germline V gene, CDR1 is SEHNR and CDR2 is FQNEAQ (reference sequence). The CDR3 spells CASSLARGIHTEAFF. The DNA for the CDR3 is TGTGCCAGCAGCTTAGCTAGGGGAATACACACTGAAGCTTTCTTT.

The rearrangement joins TRBV7-2 to TRBJ1-1; 10 bases map to TRBD1. CDR1 and CDR2 from the germline V gene are SGHTA and FQGNSA. The CDR3 loop spans 14 amino acids. V shed 6 bases, J shed 3 bases, and the junction held 4 bases outside the gene matches. The chain's CDR3 is CASREDRGHTEAFF. The CDR3 DNA reads TGTGCCAGCAGAGAAGACAGGGGGCACACTGAAGCTTTCTTT.

The CDR3 is CASSSQSGETQYF. The CDR3 region has the DNA TGTGCCAGCAGCTCTCAAAGTGGGGAGACCCAGTACTTC. This chain uses TRBV7-2 with TRBJ2-5; D gene ambiguous. V lost 4 bases, J lost 5 bases, and 11 bases lay in between. Per the germline V gene, CDR1 is SGHTA and CDR2 is FQGNSA. The CDR3 totals 13 residues.

V gene TRBV2 combines with J gene TRBJ2-3; D call uncertain. The CDR3 is 13 amino acids. Trimming stripped 7 bases from V and 0 bases from J, with 8 bases between. CDR1 SNHLY and CDR2 FYNNEI come from the germline V gene. This chain's CDR3 is CASNLGSTDTQYF. CDR3 DNA sequence: TGTGCCAGCAATCTGGGTAGCACAGATACGCAGTATTTT.

Concerning this clonotype itself: The conserved final phenylalanine or tryptophan is absent from the CDR3, which likely points to a read error. The rearrangement uses TRBV5-6 and TRBJ1-1, with D maybe TRBD1 (5 bases). Germline lookup yields CDR1 SGHDT and CDR2 YYEEEE. Between the trimmed V and J ends, which lost 1 base and 7 bases, there was a span of 11 bases. The CDR3 has 13 amino acids. The CDR3 region has the DNA TGTGCCAGCAGCTTGCGGGACGTACGTGAAGCTTTCCTT. Protein product: CASSLRDVREAFL.